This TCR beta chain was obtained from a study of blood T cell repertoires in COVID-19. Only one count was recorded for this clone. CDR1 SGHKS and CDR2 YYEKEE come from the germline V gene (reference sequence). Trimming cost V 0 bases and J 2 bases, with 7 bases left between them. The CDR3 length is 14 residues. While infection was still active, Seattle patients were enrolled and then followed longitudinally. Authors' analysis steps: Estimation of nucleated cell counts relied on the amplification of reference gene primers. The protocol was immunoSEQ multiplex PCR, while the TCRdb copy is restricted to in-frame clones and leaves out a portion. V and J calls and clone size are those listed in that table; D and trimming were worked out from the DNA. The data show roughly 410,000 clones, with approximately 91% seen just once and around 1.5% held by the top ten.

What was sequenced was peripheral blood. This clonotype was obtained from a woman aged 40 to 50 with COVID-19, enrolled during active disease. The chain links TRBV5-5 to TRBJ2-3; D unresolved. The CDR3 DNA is TGTGCCAGCAGCTTGGTTCAGTACACAGATACGCAGTATTTT. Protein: CASSLVQYTDTQYF. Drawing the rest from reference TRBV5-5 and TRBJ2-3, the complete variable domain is DAGVTQSPTHLIKTRGQQVTLRCSPISGHKSVSWYQQVLGQGPQFIFQYYEKEERGRGNFPDRFSARQFPNYSSELNVNALLLGDSALYLCASSLVQYTDTQYFGPGTRLTVL.